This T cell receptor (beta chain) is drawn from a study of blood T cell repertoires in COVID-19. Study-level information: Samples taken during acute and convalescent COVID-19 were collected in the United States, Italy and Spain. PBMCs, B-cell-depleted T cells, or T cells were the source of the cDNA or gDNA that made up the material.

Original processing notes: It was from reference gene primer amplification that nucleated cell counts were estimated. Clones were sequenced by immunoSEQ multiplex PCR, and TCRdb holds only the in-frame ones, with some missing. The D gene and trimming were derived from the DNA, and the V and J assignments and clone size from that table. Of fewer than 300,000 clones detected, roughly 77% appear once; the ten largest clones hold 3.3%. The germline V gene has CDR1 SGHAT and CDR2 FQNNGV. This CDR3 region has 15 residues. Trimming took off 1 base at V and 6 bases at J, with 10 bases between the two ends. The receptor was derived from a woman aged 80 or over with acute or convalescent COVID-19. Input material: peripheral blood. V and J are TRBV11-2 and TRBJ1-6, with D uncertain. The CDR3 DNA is TGTGCCAGCAGCTTAGTACGGGGTTCTAATTCACCCCTCCACTTT. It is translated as CASSLVRGSNSPLHF. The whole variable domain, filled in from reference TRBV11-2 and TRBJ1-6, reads EAGVAQSPRYKIIEKRQSVAFWCNPISGHATLYWYQQILGQGPKLLIQFQNNGVVDDSQLPKDRFSAERLKGVDSTLKIQPAKLEDSAVYLCASSLVRGSNSPLHFGNGTRLTVT.